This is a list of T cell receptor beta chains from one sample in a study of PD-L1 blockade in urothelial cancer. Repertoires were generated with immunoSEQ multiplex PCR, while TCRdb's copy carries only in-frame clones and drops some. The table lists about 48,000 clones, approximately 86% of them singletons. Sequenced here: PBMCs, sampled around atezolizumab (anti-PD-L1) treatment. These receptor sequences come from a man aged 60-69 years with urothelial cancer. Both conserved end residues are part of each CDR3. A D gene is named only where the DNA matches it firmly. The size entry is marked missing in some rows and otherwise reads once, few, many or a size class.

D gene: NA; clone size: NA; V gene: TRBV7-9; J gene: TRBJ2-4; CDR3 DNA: TGTGCCAGCAGCTTAGTTCTAGCGGCCAAAAACATTCAGTACTTC; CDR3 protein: CASSLVLAAKNIQYF
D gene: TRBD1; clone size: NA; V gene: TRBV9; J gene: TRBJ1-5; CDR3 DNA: TGTGCCAGCAGCGTTGGACAGGGCAATCAGCCCCAGCATTTT; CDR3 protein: CASSVGQGNQPQHF
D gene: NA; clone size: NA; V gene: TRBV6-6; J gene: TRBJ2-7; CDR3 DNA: TGTGCCAGCAGTCACCCGGGGATATCCTACGAGCAGTACTTC; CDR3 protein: CASSHPGISYEQYF
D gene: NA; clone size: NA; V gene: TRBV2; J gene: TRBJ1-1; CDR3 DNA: TGTGCCAGCAGTGTGGCACACACCAACACTGAAGCTTTCTTT; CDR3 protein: CASSVAHTNTEAFF
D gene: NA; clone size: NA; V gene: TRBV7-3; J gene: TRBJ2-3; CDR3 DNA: TGTGCCAGCTCCGCCGGGTCAGATACGCAGTATTTT; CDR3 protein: CASSAGSDTQYF
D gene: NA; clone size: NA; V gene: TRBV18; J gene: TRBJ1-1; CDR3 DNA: TGTGCCAGCTCACCGTGGACAGCTGAAGCTTTCTTT; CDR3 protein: CASSPWTAEAFF
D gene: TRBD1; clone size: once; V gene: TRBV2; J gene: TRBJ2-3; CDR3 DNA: TGTGCCAGCAAGGGGGCGAGGGGCACAGATACGCAGTATTTT; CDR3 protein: CASKGARGTDTQYF
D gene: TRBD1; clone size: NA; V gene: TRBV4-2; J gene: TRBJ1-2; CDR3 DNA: TGTGCCAGCAGCCAAGATATTAGTCAGGGGGATATCTATGGCTACACCTTC; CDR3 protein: CASSQDISQGDIYGYTF
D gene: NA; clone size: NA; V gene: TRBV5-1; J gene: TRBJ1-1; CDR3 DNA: TGCGCCAGCAGCTTGCGCCCTGGCCCCCTGGAGGGGAACACTGAAGCTTTCTTT; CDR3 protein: CASSLRPGPLEGNTEAFF
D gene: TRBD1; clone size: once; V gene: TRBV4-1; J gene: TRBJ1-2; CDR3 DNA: TGCGCCAGCAGCCACCAGACAGGGATCTATGGCTACACCTTC; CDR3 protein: CASSHQTGIYGYTF
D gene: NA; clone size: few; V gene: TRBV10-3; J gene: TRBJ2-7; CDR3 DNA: TGTGCCATCAGTTTGGACTTCTCCTACGAGCAGTACTTC; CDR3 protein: CAISLDFSYEQYF
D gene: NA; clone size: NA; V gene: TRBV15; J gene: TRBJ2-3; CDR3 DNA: TGTGCCACCCTCCGAGGGAGTCCGACAGATACGCAGTATTTT; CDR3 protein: CATLRGSPTDTQYF
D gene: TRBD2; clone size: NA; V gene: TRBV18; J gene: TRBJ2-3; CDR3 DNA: TGTGCCAGCTCAAAACTTAGCGGGGGACCGGGGGATACGCAGTATTTT; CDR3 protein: CASSKLSGGPGDTQYF
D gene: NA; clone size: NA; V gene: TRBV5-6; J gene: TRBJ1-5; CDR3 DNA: TGTGCCAGCAGCTTGTTGGGGCGCGGGGATCAGCCCCAGCATTTT; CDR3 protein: CASSLLGRGDQPQHF
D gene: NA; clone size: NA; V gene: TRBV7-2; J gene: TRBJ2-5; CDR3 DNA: TGTGCCAGCAGCTTAGCCCCCAGGGTAACTGGGGAGACCCAGTACTTC; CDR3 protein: CASSLAPRVTGETQYF
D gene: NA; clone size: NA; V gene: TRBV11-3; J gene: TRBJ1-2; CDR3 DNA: TGTGCCAGCACCAAATGGGGGGGTGGCTACACCTTC; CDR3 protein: CASTKWGGGYTF
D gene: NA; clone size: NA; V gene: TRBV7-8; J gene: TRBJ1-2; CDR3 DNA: TGTGCCAGCAGCTTGACCGGCGGGGGCGTCGGCTACACCTTC; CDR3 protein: CASSLTGGGVGYTF
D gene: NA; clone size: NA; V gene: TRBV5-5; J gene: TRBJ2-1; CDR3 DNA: TGTGCCAGCAGCTTCTCAGGGGCCCCTTACAATGAGCAGTTCTTC; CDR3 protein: CASSFSGAPYNEQFF
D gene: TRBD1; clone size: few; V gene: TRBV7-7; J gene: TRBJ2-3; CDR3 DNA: TGTGCTAGCAGCTTGGGGACAGGGCACACAGATACGCAGTATTTT; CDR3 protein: CASSLGTGHTDTQYF
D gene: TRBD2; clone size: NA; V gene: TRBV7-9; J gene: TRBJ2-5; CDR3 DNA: TGTGCCAGCAGCTCCGGACTAGAACAAGAGACCCAGTACTTC; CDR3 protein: CASSSGLEQETQYF
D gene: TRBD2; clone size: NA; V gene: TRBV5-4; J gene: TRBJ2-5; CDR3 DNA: TGTGCCAGCAGCCCCCGACTAGCGGCAAAAGAGACCCAGTACTTC; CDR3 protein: CASSPRLAAKETQYF
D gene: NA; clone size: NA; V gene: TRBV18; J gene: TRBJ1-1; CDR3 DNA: TGTGCCAGCTCACAGGGGCCAGGGCCCAGAAACACTGAAGCTTTCTTT; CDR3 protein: CASSQGPGPRNTEAFF
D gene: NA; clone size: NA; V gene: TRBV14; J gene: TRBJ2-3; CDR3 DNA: TGTGCCAGCAGCCAAGGGGGCAGGGGTAGCACAGATACGCAGTATTTT; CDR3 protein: CASSQGGRGSTDTQYF
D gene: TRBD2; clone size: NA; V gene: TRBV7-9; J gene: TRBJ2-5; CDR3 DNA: TGTGCCAGCAGCTCGACTAGCGGGGCAAAAGAGACCCAGTACTTC; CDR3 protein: CASSSTSGAKETQYF
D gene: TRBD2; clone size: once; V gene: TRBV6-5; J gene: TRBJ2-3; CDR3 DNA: TGTGCCAGCGGCCGAGCGGGACTTAGCACAGATACGCAGTATTTT; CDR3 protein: CASGRAGLSTDTQYF
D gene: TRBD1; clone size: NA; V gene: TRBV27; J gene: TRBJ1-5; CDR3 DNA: TGTGCCAGCAGTTCCGGGACAGGGGCGAGCAATCAGCCCCAGCATTTT; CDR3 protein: CASSSGTGASNQPQHF
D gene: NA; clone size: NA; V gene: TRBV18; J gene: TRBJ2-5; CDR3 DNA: TGTGCCAGCTCACCAGGCCGGGTCCAAGAGACCCAGTACTTC; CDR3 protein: CASSPGRVQETQYF
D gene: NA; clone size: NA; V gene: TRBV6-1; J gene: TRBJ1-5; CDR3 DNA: TGTGCCAGCAGTACCGGGAGGGTTAGCAATCAGCCCCAGCATTTT; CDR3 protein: CASSTGRVSNQPQHF
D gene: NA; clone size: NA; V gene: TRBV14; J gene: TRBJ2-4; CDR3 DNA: TGTGCCAGCAGCCAATGGGGGGTTGGAGCCAAAAACATTCAGTACTTC; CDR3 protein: CASSQWGVGAKNIQYF
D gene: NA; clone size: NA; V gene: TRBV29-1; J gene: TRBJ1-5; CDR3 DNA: TGCAGCGTTGGGGCCCAAGATCAGCCCCAGCATTTT; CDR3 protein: CSVGAQDQPQHF
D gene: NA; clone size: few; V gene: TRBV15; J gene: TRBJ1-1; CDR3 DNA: TGTGCCACCAGCAGTTGGGGACTTCTGGGCACTGAAGCTTTCTTT; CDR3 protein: CATSSWGLLGTEAFF
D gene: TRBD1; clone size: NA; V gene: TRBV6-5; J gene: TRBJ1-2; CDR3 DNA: TGTGCCAGCAGTTTGGACAGGGAAGGCTATGGCTACACCTTC; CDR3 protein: CASSLDREGYGYTF
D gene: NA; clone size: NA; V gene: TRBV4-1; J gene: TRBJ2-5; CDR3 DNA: TGCGCCAGCAGCCCCAAGGTAGCGCTCCAAGAGACCCAGTACTTC; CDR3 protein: CASSPKVALQETQYF
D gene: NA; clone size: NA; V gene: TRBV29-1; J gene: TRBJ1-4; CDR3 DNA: TGCAGCGTCAAGACAGTCCGTAATGAAAAACTGTTTTTT; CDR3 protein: CSVKTVRNEKLFF
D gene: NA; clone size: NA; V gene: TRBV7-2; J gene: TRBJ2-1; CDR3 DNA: TGTGCCAGCAGCCCGCGGGGAGCGAATGAGCAGTTCTTC; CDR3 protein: CASSPRGANEQFF
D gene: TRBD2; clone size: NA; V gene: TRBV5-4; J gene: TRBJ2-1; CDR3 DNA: TGTGCCAGCAGCCCGCCGGGACTAGACCTGAATGAGCAGTTCTTC; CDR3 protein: CASSPPGLDLNEQFF
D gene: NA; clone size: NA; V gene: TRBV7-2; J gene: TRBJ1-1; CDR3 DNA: TGTGCCAGCAAGGGGAATGTGGACACTGAAGCTTTCTTT; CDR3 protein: CASKGNVDTEAFF
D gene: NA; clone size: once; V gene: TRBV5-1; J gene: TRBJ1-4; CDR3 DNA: TGCGCCAGCAGCTTCAACTCAGGGGATGAAAAACTGTTTTTT; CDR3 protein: CASSFNSGDEKLFF
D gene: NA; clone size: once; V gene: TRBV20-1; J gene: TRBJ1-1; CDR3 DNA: TGCAGTGCCACTAGACCCACTGAAGCTTTCTTT; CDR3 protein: CSATRPTEAFF
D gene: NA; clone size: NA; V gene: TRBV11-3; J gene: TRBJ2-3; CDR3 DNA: TGTGCCAGCAGCTTATCAGATCCAGATACGCAGTATTTT; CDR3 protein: CASSLSDPDTQYF
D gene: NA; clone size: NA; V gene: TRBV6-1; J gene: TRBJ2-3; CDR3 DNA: TGTGCCAGCAGTGAAGTGAGAGGGAGCACAGATACGCAGTATTTT; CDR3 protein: CASSEVRGSTDTQYF
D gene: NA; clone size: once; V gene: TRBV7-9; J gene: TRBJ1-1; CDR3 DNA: TGTGCCAGCAGCTTAGTCCCAGGCCTGAACACTGAAGCTTTCTTT; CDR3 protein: CASSLVPGLNTEAFF
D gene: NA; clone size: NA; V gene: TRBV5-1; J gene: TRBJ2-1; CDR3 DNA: TGCGCCAGCACTTCCCAGGACATCGGGGAGCAGTTCTTC; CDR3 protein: CASTSQDIGEQFF
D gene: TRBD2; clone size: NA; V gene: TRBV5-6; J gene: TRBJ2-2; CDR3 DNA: TGTGCCAGCAGCTTGCCCGGGGGGGTCACCGGGGAGCTGTTTTTT; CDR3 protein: CASSLPGGVTGELFF
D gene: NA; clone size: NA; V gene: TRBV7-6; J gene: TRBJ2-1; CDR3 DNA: TGTGCCAGCAGCTCAGACAGCGTACGGTTCTTC; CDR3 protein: CASSSDSVRFF
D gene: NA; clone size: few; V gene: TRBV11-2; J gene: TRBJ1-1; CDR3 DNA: TGTGCCAGCAGCTCAGTCGGGGGGCGAGCTTTCTTT; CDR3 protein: CASSSVGGRAFF
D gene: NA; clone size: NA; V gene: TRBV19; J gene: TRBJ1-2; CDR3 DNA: TGTGCCAGTAGTATTTCAAGCAACTATGGCTACACCTTC; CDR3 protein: CASSISSNYGYTF
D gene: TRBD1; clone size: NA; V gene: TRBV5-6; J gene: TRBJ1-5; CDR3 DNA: TGTGCCAGCAGCAGGGGACAGGGGGCGCGCCATCAGCCCCAGCATTTT; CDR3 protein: CASSRGQGARHQPQHF
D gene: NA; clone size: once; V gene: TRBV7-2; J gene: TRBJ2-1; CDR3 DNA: TGTGCCAGCAGCTTAGTAGGCGGGACCTACAATGAGCAGTTCTTC; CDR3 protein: CASSLVGGTYNEQFF
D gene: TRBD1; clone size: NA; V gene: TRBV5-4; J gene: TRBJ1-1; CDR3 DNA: TGTGCCAGCAGCTTGGGAGGGACAGGGGGATCAAGAAACACTGAAGCTTTCTTT; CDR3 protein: CASSLGGTGGSRNTEAFF
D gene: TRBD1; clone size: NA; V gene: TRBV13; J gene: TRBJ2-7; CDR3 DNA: TGTGCCAGCAGCCTAAAAGCCGGGACAGGGTCCTACGAGCAGTACTTC; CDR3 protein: CASSLKAGTGSYEQYF
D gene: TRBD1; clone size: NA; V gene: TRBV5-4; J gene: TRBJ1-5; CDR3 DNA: TGTGCCAGCAGCATGGACAGGGGGTTGCAGCCCCAGCATTTT; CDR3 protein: CASSMDRGLQPQHF
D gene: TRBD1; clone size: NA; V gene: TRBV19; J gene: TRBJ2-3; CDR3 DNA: TGTGCCAGTAGTACCTCGACAGGGTTTAGCACAGATACGCAGTATTTT; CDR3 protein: CASSTSTGFSTDTQYF
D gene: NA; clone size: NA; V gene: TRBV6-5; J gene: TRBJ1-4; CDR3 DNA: TGTGCCAGCAGTCGCGTCTTAGGTGGGGGGGAAAAACTGTTTTTT; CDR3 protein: CASSRVLGGGEKLFF
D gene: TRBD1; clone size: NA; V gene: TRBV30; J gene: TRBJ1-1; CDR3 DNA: TGTGCCTGGATTGAGGGACAGGGGAACACTGAAGCTTTCTTT; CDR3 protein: CAWIEGQGNTEAFF